In its sample, the clone carrying this TCR beta chain ranks as medium-sized. Its antigen is undetermined. This entry is derived from a study of T cell repertoires in cytomegalovirus infection. V was pared by 7 bases and J by 8 bases, with 21 bases between. Germline V CDR1 and CDR2: SGHVS, FQNEAQ. The CDR3 extends over 15 amino acids. Findings and caveats of the study: Cumulative frequency of public TCR beta families picked out carriers of CMV plus the relevant HLA. Dominating the ex vivo response were HLA-C-restricted CMV-specific TCR beta clonotypes.

TCRdb re-called the reads through MiXCR, storing one row per CDR3 protein. The sample contains 200,000 to 300,000 distinct CDR3 sequences, about 13% of which appear only once. This TCR was recovered from a human donor in good health (CMV status not recorded). Some clones in this sample may be carry-over from other donors' samples. The V call is TRBV7-8, the J call TRBJ2-1, with a tentative D call TRBD1 (6 bases). Sequences were obtained from PBMCs. The CDR3 is CASTTYRVGGDEQFF. DNA of the CDR3: TGTGCCAGCACTACTTACAGGGTTGGGGGAGATGAGCAGTTCTTC.